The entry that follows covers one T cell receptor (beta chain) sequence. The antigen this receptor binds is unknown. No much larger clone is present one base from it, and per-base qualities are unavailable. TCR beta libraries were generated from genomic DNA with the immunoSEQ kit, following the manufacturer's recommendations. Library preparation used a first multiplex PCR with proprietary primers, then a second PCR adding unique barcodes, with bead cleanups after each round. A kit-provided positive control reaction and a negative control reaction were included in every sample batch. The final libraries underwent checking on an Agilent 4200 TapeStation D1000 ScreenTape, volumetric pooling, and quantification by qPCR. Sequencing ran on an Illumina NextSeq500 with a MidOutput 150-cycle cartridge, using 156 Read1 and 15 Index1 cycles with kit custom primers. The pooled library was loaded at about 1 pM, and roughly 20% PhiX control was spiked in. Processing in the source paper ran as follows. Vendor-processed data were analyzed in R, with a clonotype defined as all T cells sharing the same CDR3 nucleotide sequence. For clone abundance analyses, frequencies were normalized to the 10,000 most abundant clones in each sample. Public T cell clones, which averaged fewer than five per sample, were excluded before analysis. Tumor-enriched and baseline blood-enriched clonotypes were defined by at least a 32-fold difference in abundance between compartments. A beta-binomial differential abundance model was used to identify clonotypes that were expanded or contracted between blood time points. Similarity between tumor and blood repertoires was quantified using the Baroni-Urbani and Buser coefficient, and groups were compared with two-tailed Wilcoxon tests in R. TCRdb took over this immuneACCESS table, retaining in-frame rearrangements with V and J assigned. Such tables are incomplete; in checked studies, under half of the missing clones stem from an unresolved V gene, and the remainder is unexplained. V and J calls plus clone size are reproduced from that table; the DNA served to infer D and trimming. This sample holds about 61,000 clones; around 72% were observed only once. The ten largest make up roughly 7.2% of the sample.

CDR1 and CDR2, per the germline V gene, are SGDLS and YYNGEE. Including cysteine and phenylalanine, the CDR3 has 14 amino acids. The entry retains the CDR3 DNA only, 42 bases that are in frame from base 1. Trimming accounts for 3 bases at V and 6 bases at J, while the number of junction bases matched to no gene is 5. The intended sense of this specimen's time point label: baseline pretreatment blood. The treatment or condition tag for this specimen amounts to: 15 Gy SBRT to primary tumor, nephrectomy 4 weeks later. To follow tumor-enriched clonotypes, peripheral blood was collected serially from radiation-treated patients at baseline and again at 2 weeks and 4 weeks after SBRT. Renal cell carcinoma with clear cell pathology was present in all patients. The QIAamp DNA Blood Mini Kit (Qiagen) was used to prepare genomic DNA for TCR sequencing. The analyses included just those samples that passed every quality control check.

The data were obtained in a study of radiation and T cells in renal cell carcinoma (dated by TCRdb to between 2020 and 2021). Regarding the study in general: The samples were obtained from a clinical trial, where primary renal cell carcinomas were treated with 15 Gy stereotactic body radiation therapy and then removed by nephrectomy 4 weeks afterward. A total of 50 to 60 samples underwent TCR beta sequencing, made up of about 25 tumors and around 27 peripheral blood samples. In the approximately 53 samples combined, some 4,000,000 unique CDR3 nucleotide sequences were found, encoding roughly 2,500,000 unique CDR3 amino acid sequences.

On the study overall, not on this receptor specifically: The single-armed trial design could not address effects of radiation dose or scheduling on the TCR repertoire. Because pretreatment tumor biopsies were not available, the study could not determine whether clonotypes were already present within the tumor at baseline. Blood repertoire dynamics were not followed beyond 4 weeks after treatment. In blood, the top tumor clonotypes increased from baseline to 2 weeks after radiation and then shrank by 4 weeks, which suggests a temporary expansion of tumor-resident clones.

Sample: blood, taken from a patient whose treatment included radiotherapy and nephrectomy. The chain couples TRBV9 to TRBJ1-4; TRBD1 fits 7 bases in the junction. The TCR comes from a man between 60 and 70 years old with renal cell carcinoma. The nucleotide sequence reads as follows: TGTGCCAGCAGCGGAGGGGGCTGGGATGAAAAACTGTTTTTT. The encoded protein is CASSGGGWDEKLFF.